This TCR beta chain was obtained from a study of CXCR3-negative and CXCR3-positive naive CD8 T cells. The germline V gene encodes CDR1 SGHTA and CDR2 FQGTGA. The CDR3 runs 14 residues. In preparing the TRB cDNA libraries, 5' RACE with UMI labels was used. TCRdb re-called the 5' RACE reads; one entry per CDR3 protein, DNA not given. The sample has tens of thousands of distinct CDR3 sequences; the top ten hold 1.5%. Overall study findings and caveats: Naive cells with CXCR3 showed TRB CDR3s that were more hydrophobic than those in CXCR3-negative naive cells.

Comments on this clonotype: The antigen is unknown.

The chain combines TRBV7-3 with TRBJ2-7; with no DNA, the TCRdb D assignment of TRBD1 cannot be verified. This TCR was recovered from a human donor in good health. Some clones in this sample may be carry-over from other donors' samples. The sequencing input was naive CXCR3- CD8+ T cells from blood. Noted subset: CD45RO-CCR7+CD27+CD95- naive CD8+ T cells lacking CXCR3 (TNR3-). This CDR3 reads CASSSGTGFNEQYF.